This TCR beta chain was observed in a study of blood T cells in healthy people across ages. A second about 6 to 12 cycle PCR used barcoded and J-beta primers. TCRdb re-derived calls from the 5' RACE reads in MiXCR, one entry per CDR3 protein. The sample lists hundreds of thousands of distinct CDR3 sequences; roughly 56% were seen once. This clonotype was seen more than once but under ten times. What it binds is unknown. Notes on the study in general: PBMCs went unsorted, and a conclusive naive versus antigen-experienced comparison was therefore prevented. It was the long-lived donors that had more naive CD4+ cells and higher diversity than aged donors.

The V end was cut by 4 bases, the J end by 0 bases, with 11 bases between. The CDR3 has 15 residues. Per germline, CDR1 SGHRS and CDR2 YFSETQ. Approximately 9.6 milliliters of peripheral blood were drawn from each donor into EDTA-treated tubes. The TCR was taken from a man aged 40-55 years in good health. The sequenced sample was blood. The chain recombines TRBV5-1 with TRBJ2-1; D gene ambiguous. CDR3 sequence (DNA): TGCGCCAGCAGCCAGGCACAAAGCTCCTACAATGAGCAGTTCTTC. Its protein is CASSQAQSSYNEQFF.